This is a list of T cell receptor beta chains from one sample in a study of T cells after yellow fever vaccination. TCRdb analysed the 5' RACE reads with MiXCR anew, one entry per CDR3 protein. Of around 530,000 distinct CDR3 sequences listed, roughly 17% were seen once; the top ten hold 17%. The starting material was PBMCs, obtained more than 4 days after the first yellow fever vaccination. All receptors derive from a man between 18 and 35 years old who received the YFV17D yellow fever vaccine. The CDR3 runs from the conserved cysteine through the conserved F or W. A D gene is named only where the DNA matches it firmly. Clone size is shown for a subset of rows, as once, few, many or a class of expanded clone.

V gene	D gene	J gene	clone size	CDR3 DNA	CDR3 protein
TRBV7-9	NA	TRBJ2-3	few	TGTGCCAGCAGCTTGAGGACCGCTGGCACTAGCACAGATACGCAGTATTTT	CASSLRTAGTSTDTQYF
TRBV7-9	NA	TRBJ2-6	few	TGTGCCAGCAGCCCACCGGGACGTTCTTATGGGGCCAACGTCCTGACTTTC	CASSPPGRSYGANVLTF
TRBV9	NA	TRBJ1-4	few	TGTGCCAGCAGCCCCTCAGTTGCAACTAATGAAAAACTGTTTTTT	CASSPSVATNEKLFF
TRBV27	TRBD1	TRBJ2-1	few	TGTGCCAGCAGGAGAGACAGGGTTTCCTACAATGAGCAGTTCTTC	CASRRDRVSYNEQFF
TRBV12-3/TRBV12-4	NA	TRBJ2-5	few	TGTGCCAGCACTGGTGGGGGGTCGGGAGAGACCCAGTACTTC	CASTGGGSGETQYF
TRBV10-3	NA	TRBJ1-3	NA	TGTGCCATCAATCAGGGGTACTCTGGAAACATCATATATTTT	CAINQGYSGNIIYF
TRBV7-9	NA	TRBJ1-1	NA	TGTGCCAGCAGCCTACGAAACCGGGGGGAGAACACTGAAGCTTTCTTT	CASSLRNRGENTEAFF
TRBV6-5	NA	TRBJ1-2	few	TGTGCCAGCCACACAGGTGACTATGGCTACACCTTC	CASHTGDYGYTF
TRBV24-1	NA	TRBJ2-5	NA	TGTGCCACCAGTGCTAGGGAAGAGACCCAGTACTTC	CATSAREETQYF
TRBV5-5	TRBD2	TRBJ2-1	few	TGTGCCAGCAGCTTGTTACAGCGGGGCTCCTACAATGAGCAGTTCTTC	CASSLLQRGSYNEQFF
TRBV7-2	NA	TRBJ2-3	few	TGTGCCAGCAGCTCCTTTGGGGATACGCAGTATTTT	CASSSFGDTQYF
TRBV12-3/TRBV12-4	TRBD2	TRBJ2-1	many	TGTGCCAGCAGTTTGATAGCGGGGGGGTATAATGAGCAGTTCTTC	CASSLIAGGYNEQFF
TRBV12-3/TRBV12-4	TRBD1	TRBJ2-1	few	TGTGCCAGCAGTTTTATTCAGGGGGTGAACAATGAGCAGTTCTTC	CASSFIQGVNNEQFF
TRBV4-3	TRBD1	TRBJ1-3	few	TGCGCCAGCAGCATCCAGGGGGGCCCTGGAAACACCATATATTTT	CASSIQGGPGNTIYF
TRBV29-1	TRBD1	TRBJ2-2	NA	TGCAGCGGGACAGGGGTTACCGGGGAGCTGTTTTTT	CSGTGVTGELFF
TRBV12-3/TRBV12-4	TRBD1	TRBJ2-3	many	TGTGCCAGCACAATACCCCGGGACAGGGGGCAACATACGCAGTATTTT	CASTIPRDRGQHTQYF
TRBV9	NA	TRBJ2-3	few	TGTGCCAGCAGCGTAGTCGTCGGGGAGACAGATACGCAGTATTTT	CASSVVVGETDTQYF
TRBV12-3/TRBV12-4	NA	TRBJ1-2	NA	TGTGCCAGCAGTTTTGGAACAGTGAATGGCTACACCTTC	CASSFGTVNGYTF
TRBV29-1	TRBD2	TRBJ2-5	NA	TGCAGCGTTGCAAGCGGGGGGAAGACCCAGTACTTC	CSVASGGKTQYF
TRBV6-1	NA	TRBJ1-2	NA	TGTGCCAGCAACCAGGACGGATTCTATGGCTACACCTTC	CASNQDGFYGYTF
TRBV6-5	NA	TRBJ1-2	NA	TGTGCCAGCAGTTTTTCCCTTATCGCGGGCTACACCTTC	CASSFSLIAGYTF
TRBV11-2	NA	TRBJ1-1	few	TGTGCCAGCAGGCTCAGGGGCCAGAACACTGAAGCTTTCTTT	CASRLRGQNTEAFF
TRBV12-3/TRBV12-4	TRBD1	TRBJ1-6	NA	TGTGCCAGCAGTTTGACAGGGAGAGGATCACCCCTCCACTTT	CASSLTGRGSPLHF
TRBV19	NA	TRBJ1-6	NA	TGTGCCAGTAGGACTGACTGGGATAATTCACCCCTCCACTTT	CASRTDWDNSPLHF
TRBV7-3	TRBD1	TRBJ2-1	NA	TGTGCCAGCAGCTTAAATCCCCCGCGAGCGGGACAGGGTAATGAGCAGTTCTTC	CASSLNPPRAGQGNEQFF
TRBV4-1	TRBD2	TRBJ2-3	NA	TGCGCCAGCAGCCCTGGGGGGAGTCTAGCGGGGGAATCTACGCAGTATTTT	CASSPGGSLAGESTQYF
TRBV7-3	TRBD1	TRBJ2-2	NA	TGTGCCAGCAGCTGGACAGGGGGCTACACCGGGGAGCTGTTTTTT	CASSWTGGYTGELFF
TRBV10-3	TRBD2	TRBJ2-5	few	TGTGCCATCAGCGCGGGGGGGCGGGAGACCCAGTACTTC	CAISAGGRETQYF
TRBV18	NA	TRBJ1-1	few	TGTGCCAGCTCAGACGGACAGTTATTCTTGAACACTGAAGCTTTCTTT	CASSDGQLFLNTEAFF
TRBV20-1	TRBD2	TRBJ2-5	NA	TGCAGTGCTAGTGCTAGCGGAGACCAAGAGACCCAGTACTTC	CSASASGDQETQYF
TRBV7-3	TRBD1	TRBJ2-1	few	TGTGCCAGCAGTTACCGACAGGGGGAGGGTGAGCAGTTCTTC	CASSYRQGEGEQFF
TRBV2	NA	TRBJ2-5	few	TGTGCCAGCAGCGCTTGGGAGACCCAGTACTTC	CASSAWETQYF
TRBV6-1	TRBD1	TRBJ1-2	few	TGTGCCAGCAGACTTGGGACAGACCCCTATGGCTACACCTTC	CASRLGTDPYGYTF
TRBV7-8	TRBD1	TRBJ1-1	many	TGTGCCAGCAGCTTAAAGAGGGACAGGGGACGCACTGAAGCTTTCTTT	CASSLKRDRGRTEAFF
TRBV4-3	NA	TRBJ1-4	NA	TGCGCCAGCAGCCAATCTCCTCTCCCGGCGGCTAATGAAAAACTGTTTTTT	CASSQSPLPAANEKLFF
TRBV3-1	NA	TRBJ2-5	NA	TGTGCCAGCAGCCCCCCCGTTAAGACCCAGTACTTC	CASSPPVKTQYF
TRBV12-3/TRBV12-4	NA	TRBJ1-5	NA	TGTGCCAGCAGGTGGGAGGGCAATCAGCCCCAGCATTTT	CASRWEGNQPQHF
TRBV12-3/TRBV12-4	TRBD2	TRBJ2-2	NA	TGTGCCAGCAGTCCGGGTAGGCTAGCGGGGACGACGAACACCGGGGAGCTGTTTTTT	CASSPGRLAGTTNTGELFF
TRBV7-2	TRBD1	TRBJ2-2	NA	TGTGCCAGCAGCGGCGGACAGGGGTACGGGGAGCTGTTTTTT	CASSGGQGYGELFF
TRBV3-1	NA	TRBJ2-7	few	TGTGCCAGCTCCTTATCGTCCTTCCAGCAGTACTTC	CASSLSSFQQYF
TRBV10-3	NA	TRBJ1-4	few	TGTGCCATCAGATCCGACAGGACTAAAGAAAAACTGTTTTTT	CAIRSDRTKEKLFF